This entry concerns a single TCR beta chain. Germline lookup yields CDR1 SQVTM and CDR2 ANQGSEA. V dropped 5 bases and J dropped 1; count of bases not matched to a gene: 14. The CDR3 is made up of 17 amino acids. The data stem from a study of blood T cell repertoires in COVID-19. Study details: Sites across the United States, Italy and Spain contributed samples from acute and convalescent COVID-19. PBMCs, B-cell-depleted T cells, or T cells were the source of the cDNA or gDNA that made up the material.

Original processing methods: Estimation of nucleated cell counts relied on the amplification of reference gene primers. Generated by immunoSEQ multiplex PCR, the TCRdb table keeps only in-frame clones and is missing some. Clone size and V and J calls were adopted from that table, with D and trimming inferred from the DNA. Among over 100,000 clones listed, approximately 91% were seen once. The V call is TRBV29-1, the J call TRBJ1-3; 7 positions agree with TRBD1. What was sequenced was peripheral blood. This clonotype originated in a man between 18 and 35 years old with acute or convalescent COVID-19. CDR3 coding DNA: TGCAGCGTTTCCGGTGAAGACAGGGCCCTATCTGGAAACACCATATATTTT. Residues: CSVSGEDRALSGNTIYF.